The 10 T cell receptor beta chains listed next were all sequenced from one sample in a study of blood T cell repertoires in COVID-19. TCRdb keeps only in-frame clones here, not all; method: immunoSEQ multiplex PCR. The sample yields 350,000 to 450,000 clones, roughly 90% seen once. Specimen: PBMCs or T cells enriched from blood (not recorded which). The source is a woman under 40 who had recovered from COVID-19.

The chain is built from TRBV4-2 and TRBJ2-2; D uncertain. CDR1 is LGHNA, CDR2 YNFKEQ, per germline. This CDR3 has 15 residues. The V end lost 1 base, the J end lost 0 bases, and 6 bases lay between the germline ends. The CDR3 DNA follows: TGTGCCAGCAGCCAAGTTAGTCCGAACACCGGGGAGCTGTTTTTT. Protein product: CASSQVSPNTGELFF.

Turning to this clone: The sample contains more than one DNA sequence encoding this CDR3. The chain employs TRBV11-2 and TRBJ1-1; tentatively, D is TRBD1 (6 bases). Trimming stripped 3 bases from V and 0 bases from J, with 8 bases between. Germline V gives CDR1 SGHAT, CDR2 FQNNGV. The CDR3 is made up of 14 amino acids. This CDR3 reads CASSLGTLNTEAFF. The CDR3 nucleotides read TGTGCCAGCAGCTTGGGGACATTGAACACTGAAGCTTTCTTT.

The genes are TRBV10-3 and TRBJ2-7; TRBD1 might be the D (7 bases). Germline assignment: CDR1 ENHRY and CDR2 SYGVKD. Between the trimmed V and J ends, which lost 1 base and 6 bases, there was a span of 22 bases. There are 17 residues in the CDR3. In DNA, the CDR3 is TGTGCCATCAGTGAGTTCTACTCGGGCAGGGGGAGGCTCGAGCAGTACTTC. It codes for CAISEFYSGRGRLEQYF.

This clone was counted only a few times. This chain connects TRBV7-9 to TRBJ1-1; D ambiguous. CDR3 length: 14 amino acids. Germline V gene data show CDR1 as SEHNR and CDR2 as FQNEAQ (reference sequence). The germline V and J ends were trimmed by 7 bases and 1 base, with 13 bases remaining between them. The CDR3 coding sequence is TGTGCCAGCACCGTTGGTAGTGGGAACACTGAAGCTTTCTTT. Translation gives CASTVGSGNTEAFF. The full variable domain, its missing parts supplied by reference TRBV7-9 and TRBJ1-1, is DTGVSQNPRHKITKRGQNVTFRCDPISEHNRLYWYRQTLGQGPEFLTYFQNEAQLEKSRLLSDRFSAERPKGSFSTLEIQRTEQGDSAMYLCASTVGSGNTEAFFGQGTRLTVV.

The CDR3 is CASSATFYNEQFF. In DNA form, the CDR3 reads TGTGCCAGCAGCGCTACCTTCTACAATGAGCAGTTCTTC. The V gene is TRBV27, the J gene TRBJ2-1; unclear D gene. The germline V gene has CDR1 MNHEY and CDR2 SMNVEV (reference sequence). The CDR3 sequence is 13 residues long. Trimming took 6 bases from V and 3 from J, leaving 9 bases between them.

The table lists this clone with a few counts. The chain is built from TRBV3-1 (or the pseudogene TRBV3-2) and TRBJ1-1; maybe TRBD1 (5 bases). CDR3 size: 15 residues. Trimming removed 4 bases at V and 1 base at J, with 13 bases between. The germline V gene has CDR1 LGHDT and CDR2 YNNKEL (reference sequence). The CDR3 sequence: CASSRDAGWNTEAFF. CDR3 sequence (DNA): TGTGCCAGCAGCCGAGACGCAGGGTGGAACACTGAAGCTTTCTTT.

The CDR3 reads CASSGGVLYEQYF. In nucleotides, the CDR3 is TGTGCCAGCAGTGGGGGGGTCCTCTACGAGCAGTACTTC. The chain uses TRBV25-1 and TRBJ2-7; maybe TRBD2 (6 bases). V was shortened by 4 bases and J by 3 bases, with 10 bases between the two germline ends. This CDR3 region has 13 residues. Germline values: CDR1 MGHDK, CDR2 SYGVNS.

The chain uses TRBV3-1 (or the pseudogene TRBV3-2) and TRBJ2-2; D remains unclear. Germline CDR1 is LGHDT and CDR2 is YNNKEL (reference sequence). The CDR3 sequence is 15 residues long. V was clipped by 4 bases and J by 5 bases, with 14 bases between them. The CDR3, as DNA: TGTGCCAGCAGCCTTCTAACTGGCAGGACCGGGGAGCTGTTTTTT. Translating it yields CASSLLTGRTGELFF.

This clone occurred a few times. V and J are TRBV27 and TRBJ2-7; tentative D call: TRBD2 (6 bases). Looked up from germline, CDR1 is MNHEY and CDR2 is SMNVEV (reference sequence). The germline V and J ends were trimmed by 6 bases and 2 bases, with 23 bases remaining between them. The CDR3 spans 17 residues. CDR3 sequence (DNA): TGTGCCAGCAGCGCGGGAAGGAGGGGCCCGACTCCCTACGAGCAGTACTTC. This codes for CASSAGRRGPTPYEQYF.

CDR3 region: CASSFRTSGRRGVYNEQFF. The CDR3 nucleotides are TGTGCCAGCAGCTTTCGGACTAGCGGGAGAAGGGGGGTCTACAATGAGCAGTTCTTC. This sequence joins TRBV11-2 and TRBJ2-1, with TRBD2 matching over 13 bases. Germline CDR1 reads SGHAT; CDR2 reads FQNNGV. The CDR3 has 19 amino acids. Germline trimming cut 3 bases from V and 3 bases from J; bases unmatched to any gene: 11.